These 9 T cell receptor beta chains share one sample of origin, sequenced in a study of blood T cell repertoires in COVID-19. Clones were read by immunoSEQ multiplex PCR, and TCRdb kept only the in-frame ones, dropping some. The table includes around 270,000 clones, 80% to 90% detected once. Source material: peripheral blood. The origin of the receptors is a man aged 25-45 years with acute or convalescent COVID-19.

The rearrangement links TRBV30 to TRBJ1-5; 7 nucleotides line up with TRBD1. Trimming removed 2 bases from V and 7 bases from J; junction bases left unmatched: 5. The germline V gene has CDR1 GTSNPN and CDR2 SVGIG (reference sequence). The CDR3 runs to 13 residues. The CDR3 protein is CAWSSTGPQPQHF. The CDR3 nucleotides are TGTGCCTGGAGTTCGACAGGGCCCCAGCCCCAGCATTTT.

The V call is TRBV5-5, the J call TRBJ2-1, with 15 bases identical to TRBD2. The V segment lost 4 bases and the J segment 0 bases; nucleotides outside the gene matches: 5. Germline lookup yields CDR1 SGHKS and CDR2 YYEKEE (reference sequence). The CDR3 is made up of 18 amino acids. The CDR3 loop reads CASSPGLAGGASYNEQFF. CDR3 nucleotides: TGTGCCAGCAGCCCGGGACTAGCGGGGGGTGCCTCCTACAATGAGCAGTTCTTC.

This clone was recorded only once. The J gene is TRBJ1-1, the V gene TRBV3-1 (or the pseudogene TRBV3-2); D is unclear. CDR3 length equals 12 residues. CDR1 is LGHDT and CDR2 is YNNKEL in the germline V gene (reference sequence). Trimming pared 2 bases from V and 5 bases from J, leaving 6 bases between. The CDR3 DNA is TGTGCCAGCAGCCAATCGAGGACTGAAGCTTTCTTT. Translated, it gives CASSQSRTEAFF.

CDR3 residues: CASSLTTDQPQHF. The CDR3 DNA reads as TGTGCCAGCAGCTTGACTACAGATCAGCCCCAGCATTTT. The V gene is TRBV12-3 or TRBV12-4, the J gene TRBJ1-5; D uncertain. V dropped 6 bases and J dropped 5 bases, with 11 bases sitting between them. CDR3 length equals 13 residues.

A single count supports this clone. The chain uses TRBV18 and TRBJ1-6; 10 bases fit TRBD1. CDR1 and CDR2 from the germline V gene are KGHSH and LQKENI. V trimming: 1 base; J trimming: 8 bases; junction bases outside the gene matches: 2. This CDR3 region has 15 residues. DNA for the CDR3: TGTGCCAGCTCACCACTGGGACAGGGGTATTCACCCCTCCACTTT. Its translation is CASSPLGQGYSPLHF.

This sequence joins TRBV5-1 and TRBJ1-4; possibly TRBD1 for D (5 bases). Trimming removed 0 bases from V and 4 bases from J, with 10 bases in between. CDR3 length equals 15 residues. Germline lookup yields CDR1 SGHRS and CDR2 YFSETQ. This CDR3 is CASSLGSGVNEKLFF. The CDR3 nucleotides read TGCGCCAGCAGCTTGGGGTCGGGGGTTAATGAAAAACTGTTTTTT.

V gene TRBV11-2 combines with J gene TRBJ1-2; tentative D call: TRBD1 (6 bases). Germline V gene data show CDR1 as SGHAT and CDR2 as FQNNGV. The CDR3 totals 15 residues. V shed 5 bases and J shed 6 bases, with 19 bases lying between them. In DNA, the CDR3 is TGTGCCAGCAGCCACGGACAGTACAGGATAGATGGCTACACCTTC. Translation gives CASSHGQYRIDGYTF.

Written as DNA, the CDR3 is TGTGCCAGCAGCGTAATGGGACAGCTGATTTCCGAGCAGTACTTC. This codes for CASSVMGQLISEQYF. The rearrangement uses TRBV9 and TRBJ2-7; 7 bases are a match to TRBD1. Germline V gene data show CDR1 as SGDLS and CDR2 as YYNGEE. This CDR3 has 15 residues. V shed 1 base and J 6 bases; nucleotides not matched to a gene: 10.

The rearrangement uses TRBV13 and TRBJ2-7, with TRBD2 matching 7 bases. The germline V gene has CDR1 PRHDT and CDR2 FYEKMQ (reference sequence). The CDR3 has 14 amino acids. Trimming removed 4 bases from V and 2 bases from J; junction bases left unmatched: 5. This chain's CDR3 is CASSSVAGTYEQYF. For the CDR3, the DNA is TGTGCCAGCAGCTCAGTAGCGGGCACCTACGAGCAGTACTTC.